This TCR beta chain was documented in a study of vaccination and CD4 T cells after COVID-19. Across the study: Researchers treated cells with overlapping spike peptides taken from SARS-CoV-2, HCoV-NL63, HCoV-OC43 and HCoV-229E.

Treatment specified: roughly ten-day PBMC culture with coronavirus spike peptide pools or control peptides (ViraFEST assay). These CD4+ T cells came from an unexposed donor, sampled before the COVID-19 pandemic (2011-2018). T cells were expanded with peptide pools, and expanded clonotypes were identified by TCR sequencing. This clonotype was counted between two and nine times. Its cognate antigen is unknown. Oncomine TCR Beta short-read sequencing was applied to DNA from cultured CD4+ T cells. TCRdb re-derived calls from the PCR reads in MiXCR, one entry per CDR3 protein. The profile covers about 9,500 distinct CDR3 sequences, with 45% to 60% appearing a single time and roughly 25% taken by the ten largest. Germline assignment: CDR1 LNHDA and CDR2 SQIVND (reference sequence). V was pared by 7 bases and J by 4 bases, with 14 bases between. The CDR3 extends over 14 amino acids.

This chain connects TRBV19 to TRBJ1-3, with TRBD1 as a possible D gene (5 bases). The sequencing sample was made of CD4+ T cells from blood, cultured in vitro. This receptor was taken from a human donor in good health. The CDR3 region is CASIPGPKGNTIYF. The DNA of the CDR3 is TGTGCCAGTATCCCGGGACCGAAGGGAAACACCATATATTTT.